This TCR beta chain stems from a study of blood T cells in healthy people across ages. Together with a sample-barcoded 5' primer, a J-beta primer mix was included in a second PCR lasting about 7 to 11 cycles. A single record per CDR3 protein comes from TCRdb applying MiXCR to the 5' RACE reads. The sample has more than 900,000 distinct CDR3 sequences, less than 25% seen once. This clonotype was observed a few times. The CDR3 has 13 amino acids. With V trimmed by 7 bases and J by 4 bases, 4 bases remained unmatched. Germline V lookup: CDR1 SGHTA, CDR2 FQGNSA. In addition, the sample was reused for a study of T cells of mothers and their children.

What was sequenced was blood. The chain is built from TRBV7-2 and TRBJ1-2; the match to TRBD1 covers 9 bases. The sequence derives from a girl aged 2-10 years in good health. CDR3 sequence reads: CASTEQGAYGYTF. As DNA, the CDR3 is TGTGCCAGCACCGAACAGGGGGCCTATGGCTACACCTTC. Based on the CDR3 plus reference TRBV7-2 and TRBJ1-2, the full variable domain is GAGVSQSPSNKVTEKGKDVELRCDPISGHTALYWYRQSLGQGLEFLIYFQGNSAPDKSGLPSDRFSAERTGGSVSTLTIQRTQQEDSAVYLCASTEQGAYGYTFGSGTRLTVV.